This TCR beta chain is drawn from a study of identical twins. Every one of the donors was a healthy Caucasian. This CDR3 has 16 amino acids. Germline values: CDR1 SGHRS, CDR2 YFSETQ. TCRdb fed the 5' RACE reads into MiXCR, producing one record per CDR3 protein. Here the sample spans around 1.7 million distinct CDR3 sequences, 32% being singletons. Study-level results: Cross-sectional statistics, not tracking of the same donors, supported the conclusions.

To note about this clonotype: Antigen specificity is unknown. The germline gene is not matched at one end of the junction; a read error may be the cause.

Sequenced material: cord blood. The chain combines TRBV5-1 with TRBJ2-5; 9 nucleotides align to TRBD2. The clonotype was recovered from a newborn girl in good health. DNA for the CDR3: TGCGCCAGCAGTTTGGGGGCGGGGGGGATTTACAATGAGCAGTACTTC. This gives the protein CASSLGAGGIYNEQYF.